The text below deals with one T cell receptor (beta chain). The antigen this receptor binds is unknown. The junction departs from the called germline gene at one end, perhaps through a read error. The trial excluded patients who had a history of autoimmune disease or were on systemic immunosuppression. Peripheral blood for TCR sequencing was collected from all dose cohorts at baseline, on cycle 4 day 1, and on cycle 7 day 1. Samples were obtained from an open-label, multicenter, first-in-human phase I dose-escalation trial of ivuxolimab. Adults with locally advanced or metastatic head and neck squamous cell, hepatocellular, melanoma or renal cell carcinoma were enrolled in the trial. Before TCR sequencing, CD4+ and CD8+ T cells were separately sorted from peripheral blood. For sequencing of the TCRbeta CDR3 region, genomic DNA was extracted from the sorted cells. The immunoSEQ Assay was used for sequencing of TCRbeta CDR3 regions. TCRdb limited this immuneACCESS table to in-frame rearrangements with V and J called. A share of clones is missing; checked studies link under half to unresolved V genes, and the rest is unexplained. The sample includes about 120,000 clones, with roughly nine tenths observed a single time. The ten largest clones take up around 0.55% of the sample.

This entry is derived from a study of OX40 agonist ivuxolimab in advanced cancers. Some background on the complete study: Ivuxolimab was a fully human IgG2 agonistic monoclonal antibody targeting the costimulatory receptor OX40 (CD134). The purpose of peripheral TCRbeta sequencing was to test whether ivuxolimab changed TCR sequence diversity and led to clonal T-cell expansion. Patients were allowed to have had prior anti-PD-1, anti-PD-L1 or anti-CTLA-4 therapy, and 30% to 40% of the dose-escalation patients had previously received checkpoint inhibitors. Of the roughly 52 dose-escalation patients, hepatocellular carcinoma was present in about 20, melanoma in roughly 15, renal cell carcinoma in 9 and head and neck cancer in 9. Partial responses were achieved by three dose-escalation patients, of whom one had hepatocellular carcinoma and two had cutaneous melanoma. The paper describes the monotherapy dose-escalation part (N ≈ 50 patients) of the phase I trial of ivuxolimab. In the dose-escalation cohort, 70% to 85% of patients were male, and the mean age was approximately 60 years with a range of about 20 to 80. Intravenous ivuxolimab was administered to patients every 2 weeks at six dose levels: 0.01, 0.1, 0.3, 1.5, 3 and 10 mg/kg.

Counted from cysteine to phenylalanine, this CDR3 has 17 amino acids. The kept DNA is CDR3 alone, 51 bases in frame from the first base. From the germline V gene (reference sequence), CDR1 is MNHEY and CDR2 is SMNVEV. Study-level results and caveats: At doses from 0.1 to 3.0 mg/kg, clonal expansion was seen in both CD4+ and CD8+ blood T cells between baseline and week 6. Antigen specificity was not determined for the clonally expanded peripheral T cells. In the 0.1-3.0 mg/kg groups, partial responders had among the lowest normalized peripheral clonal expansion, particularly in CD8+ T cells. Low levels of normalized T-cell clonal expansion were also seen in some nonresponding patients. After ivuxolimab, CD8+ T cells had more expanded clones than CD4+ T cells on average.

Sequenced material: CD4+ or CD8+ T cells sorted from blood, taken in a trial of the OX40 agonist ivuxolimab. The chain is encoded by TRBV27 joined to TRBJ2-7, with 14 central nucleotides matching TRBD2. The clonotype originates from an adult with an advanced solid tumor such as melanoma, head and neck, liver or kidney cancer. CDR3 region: CASGFLGLAGGDNEQYF. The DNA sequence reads TGTGCCAGCGGTTTCCTCGGACTAGCGGGGGGAGATAACGAGCAGTACTTC.